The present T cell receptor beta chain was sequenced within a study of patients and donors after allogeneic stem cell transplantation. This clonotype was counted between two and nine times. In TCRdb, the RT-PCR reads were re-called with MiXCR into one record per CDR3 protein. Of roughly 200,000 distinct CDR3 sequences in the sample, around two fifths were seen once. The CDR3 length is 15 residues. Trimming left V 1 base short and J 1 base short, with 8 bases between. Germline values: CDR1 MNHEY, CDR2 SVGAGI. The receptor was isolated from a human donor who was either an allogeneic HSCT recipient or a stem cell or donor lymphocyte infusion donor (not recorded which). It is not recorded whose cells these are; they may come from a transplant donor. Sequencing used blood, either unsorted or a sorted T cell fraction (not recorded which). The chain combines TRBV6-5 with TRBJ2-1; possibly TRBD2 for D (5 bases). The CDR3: CASSYLPGSYNEQFF. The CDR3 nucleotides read TGTGCCAGCAGTTACTTACCGGGATCCTACAATGAGCAGTTCTTC.